This T cell receptor (beta chain) was recorded in a study of beta chain features in type 1 diabetes. Study-wide results and limits: Shortening that was moderate but significant affected the TCRB CDR3s of Type 1 diabetes patients in all four CD4+ subsets. Junctions at VDJ sites from type 1 diabetes patients had fewer insertions and more deletions.

The authors reverse transcribed all of the isolated RNA, so sequencing captured expressed TCRB transcripts. Assay used: immunoSEQ multiplex PCR; TCRdb lists only in-frame clones, some missing. The sample lists under 300,000 clones, approximately 25% seen once, with about 0.012% in the top ten. Notes on this clone: What it binds is not known.

Sequencing used naive CD4+ T cells from blood. The sequence was collected from a woman aged 30 to 39 with type 1 diabetes.

The chain's CDR3 is CASTRGDSGANVLTF. The CDR3 DNA is TGTGCCAGTACCAGGGGGGACTCTGGGGCCAACGTCCTGACTTTC. The chain carries TRBV19 and TRBJ2-6; TRBD1 is a possible D gene (7 bases). In germline, CDR1 is LNHDA, CDR2 SQIVND (reference sequence). Trimming pared 7 bases from V and 0 bases from J, leaving 10 bases between. The CDR3 totals 15 residues.